This TCR beta chain was recovered during a study of blood T cell repertoires in COVID-19. Across the study: COVID-19 samples collected from the United States, Italy and Spain covered acute and convalescent phases.

Everyone who took part was about 18 to 90 years old, and they came from about 23 US areas. Participants classified as exposed had met a COVID-19 case within 2 weeks before study entry. The CDR3 covers 16 residues. J gave up 4 bases and V 6 bases, and 12 bases lay outside the gene matches. Germline CDR1 is MDHEN and CDR2 is SYDVKM. Method: immunoSEQ multiplex PCR; TCRdb's copy keeps in-frame clones and lacks some. The sample holds about 140,000 clones; 70% to 85% are singletons and the top ten take 1.5% to 2%. This TCR derives from a woman aged 18-29 years who had been exposed to COVID-19. Source material: PBMCs or T cells enriched from blood (not recorded which). The chain combines TRBV28 with TRBJ1-3; TRBD1 aligns across 7 bases. The chain's CDR3 is CASSRRQGISGNTIYF. The CDR3, as DNA: TGTGCCAGCAGCCGAAGACAGGGTATCTCGGGAAACACCATATATTTT.